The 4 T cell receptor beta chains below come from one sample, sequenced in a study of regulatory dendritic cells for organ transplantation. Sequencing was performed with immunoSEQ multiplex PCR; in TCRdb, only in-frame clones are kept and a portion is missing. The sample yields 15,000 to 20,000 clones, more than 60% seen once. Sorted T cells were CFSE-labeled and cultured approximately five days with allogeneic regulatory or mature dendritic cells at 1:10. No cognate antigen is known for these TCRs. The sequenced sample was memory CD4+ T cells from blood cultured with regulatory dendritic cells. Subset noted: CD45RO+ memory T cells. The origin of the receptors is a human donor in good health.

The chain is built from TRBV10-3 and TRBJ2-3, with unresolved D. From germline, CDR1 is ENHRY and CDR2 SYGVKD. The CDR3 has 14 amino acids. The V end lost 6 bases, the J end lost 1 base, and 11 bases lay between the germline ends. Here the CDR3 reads CAISLSGGTDTQYF. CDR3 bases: TGTGCCATCAGCTTAAGTGGGGGCACAGATACGCAGTATTTT.

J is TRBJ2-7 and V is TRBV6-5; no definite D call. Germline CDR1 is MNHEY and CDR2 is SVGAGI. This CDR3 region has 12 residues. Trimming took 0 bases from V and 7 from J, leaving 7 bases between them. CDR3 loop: CASSYSTGEQYF. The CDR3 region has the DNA TGTGCCAGCAGTTACTCGACTGGGGAGCAGTACTTC.

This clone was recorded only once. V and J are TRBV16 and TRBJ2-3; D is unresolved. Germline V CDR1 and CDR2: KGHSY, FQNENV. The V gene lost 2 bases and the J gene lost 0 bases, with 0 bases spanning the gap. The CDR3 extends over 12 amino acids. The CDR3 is CASSQSTDTQYF. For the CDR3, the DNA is TGTGCCAGCAGCCAAAGCACAGATACGCAGTATTTT.

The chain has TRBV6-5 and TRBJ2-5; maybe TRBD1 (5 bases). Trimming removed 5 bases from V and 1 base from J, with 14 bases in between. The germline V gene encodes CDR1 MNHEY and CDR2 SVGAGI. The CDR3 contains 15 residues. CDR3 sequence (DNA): TGTGCCAGCAGTGCCTGGGGCGCGGCCCAAGAGACCCAGTACTTC. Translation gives CASSAWGAAQETQYF.